Each of the 10 T cell receptor beta chains below was sequenced from the same sample in a study of blood T cell repertoires in COVID-19. Clones were sequenced by immunoSEQ multiplex PCR, and TCRdb holds only the in-frame ones, with some missing. Of 200,000 to 250,000 clones in the sample, 65% to 90% are singletons; the top ten hold about 8.9%. Specimen: peripheral blood. The source of these receptors is a man over 45 with active or convalescent COVID-19.

The chain joins TRBV2 to TRBJ2-7, with 7 bases aligning to TRBD1. The V segment lost 6 bases and the J segment 5 bases; nucleotides outside the gene matches: 13. This CDR3 contains 15 residues. The germline gives CDR1 SNHLY, CDR2 FYNNEI. CDR3 sequence (DNA): TGTGCCAGCAGCCAGACGACAGGGTCGTGGAACGAGCAGTACTTC. It codes for CASSQTTGSWNEQYF.

About this clone itself: A read error may produce the germline difference seen at one junction end. The same CDR3 is also encoded by other DNA sequences in this sample. The chain recombines TRBV2 with TRBJ1-6; D is ambiguous. The CDR3 length is 20 residues. Germline V gives CDR1 SNHLY, CDR2 FYNNEI. CDR3 DNA sequence: TGTGCCAGCAGCCGAAGCTTCGGGGTCTCGGTGGGTTCGATGAATTCGCCCCTCCACTTT. Its protein is CASSRSFGVSVGSMNSPLHF.

The rearrangement links TRBV7-2 to TRBJ2-3; 9 bases are a match to TRBD1. CDR3 length: 18 residues. The ends lost 8 bases at V and 2 bases at J; junction bases unmatched: 17. Germline V gene data show CDR1 as SGHTA and CDR2 as FQGNSA. CDR3 loop: CASSFQTGGGDLTDTQYF. CDR3 nucleotides: TGTGCCAGCTCTTTCCAGACAGGGGGGGGAGACCTCACAGATACGCAGTATTTT.

J is TRBJ2-1 and V is TRBV29-1, with 7 bases identical to TRBD2. Germline V gene data show CDR1 as SQVTM and CDR2 as ANQGSEA. The CDR3 runs to 17 residues. J gave up 7 bases and V 0 bases, and 15 bases lay outside the gene matches. As DNA, the CDR3 is TGCAGCGTTGAAGATCGAGGGCAGGGAGGGAGAACAAATGAGCAGTTCTTC. It specifies CSVEDRGQGGRTNEQFF.

Regarding this clone: Other DNA sequences of this sample code for an identical CDR3. This chain connects TRBV19 to TRBJ1-2; possible D gene TRBD1, 5 bases. Trimming took 5 bases from V and 5 from J, leaving 9 bases between them. The CDR3 is 12 amino acids. Germline assignment: CDR1 LNHDA and CDR2 SQIVND (reference sequence). CDR3 residues: CASSGQGYGYTF. The CDR3 region has the DNA TGTGCCAGTAGTGGGCAGGGTTATGGCTACACCTTC.

The CDR3 bases are TGTGCCAGCAGCTTGCGGTGGACAGATACGCAGTATTTT. Protein sequence: CASSLRWTDTQYF. The chain carries TRBV5-6 and TRBJ2-3; unclear D gene. The CDR3 runs 13 residues. Between the trimmed V and J ends, which lost 1 base and 3 bases, there was a span of 6 bases. Germline CDR1 is SGHDT and CDR2 is YYEEEE.

The chain carries TRBV7-2 and TRBJ1-5, with unresolved D. The V end was cut by 4 bases, the J end by 5 bases, with 9 bases between. This CDR3 has 13 residues. Germline CDR1 reads SGHTA; CDR2 reads FQGNSA. The CDR3, as DNA: TGTGCCAGCAGCTCAACATCGTATCAGCCCCAGCATTTT. Its protein product is CASSSTSYQPQHF.

V and J are TRBV7-9 and TRBJ2-5, with TRBD2 matching 11 bases. The CDR3 is 17 amino acids. The germline gives CDR1 SEHNR, CDR2 FQNEAQ (reference sequence). Trimming removed 3 bases from V and 5 bases from J; junction bases left unmatched: 11. The CDR3 nucleotides are TGTGCCAGCAGCTTCTACGCCGGGACTAGCGGAGGGGAGACCCAGTACTTC. Its protein is CASSFYAGTSGGETQYF.

The V call is TRBV7-3, the J call TRBJ2-7; maybe TRBD1 (5 bases). The CDR3 runs to 13 residues. Germline-derived CDR1 and CDR2 are SGHTA and FQGTGA. Trimming cost V 5 bases and J 4 bases, with 12 bases left between them. The CDR3 is CASSPWAGYEQYF. CDR3 nucleotides: TGTGCCAGCAGCCCCTGGGCAGGGTACGAGCAGTACTTC.

V and J are TRBV6-5 and TRBJ2-6; no definite D call. Germline V lookup: CDR1 MNHEY, CDR2 SVGAGI. The V end lost 2 bases, the J end lost 2 bases, and 7 bases lay between the germline ends. The CDR3 totals 15 residues. Here the CDR3 reads CASSYGRAGANVLTF. The CDR3 coding sequence is TGTGCCAGCAGTTACGGTCGGGCTGGGGCCAACGTCCTGACTTTC.